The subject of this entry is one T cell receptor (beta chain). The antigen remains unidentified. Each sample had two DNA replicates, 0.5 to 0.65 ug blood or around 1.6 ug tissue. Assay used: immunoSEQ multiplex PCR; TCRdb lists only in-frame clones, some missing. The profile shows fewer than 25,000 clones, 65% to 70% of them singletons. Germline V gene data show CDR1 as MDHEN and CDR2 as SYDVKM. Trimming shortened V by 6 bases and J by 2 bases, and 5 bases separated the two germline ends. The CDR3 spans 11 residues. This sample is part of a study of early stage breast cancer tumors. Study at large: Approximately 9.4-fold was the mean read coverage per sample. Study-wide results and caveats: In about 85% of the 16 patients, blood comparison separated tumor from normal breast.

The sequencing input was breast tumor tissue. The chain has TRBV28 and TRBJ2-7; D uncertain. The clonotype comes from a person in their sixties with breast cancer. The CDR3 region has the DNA TGTGCCAGCAGCCAAACCTACGAGCAGTACTTC. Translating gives CASSQTYEQYF.